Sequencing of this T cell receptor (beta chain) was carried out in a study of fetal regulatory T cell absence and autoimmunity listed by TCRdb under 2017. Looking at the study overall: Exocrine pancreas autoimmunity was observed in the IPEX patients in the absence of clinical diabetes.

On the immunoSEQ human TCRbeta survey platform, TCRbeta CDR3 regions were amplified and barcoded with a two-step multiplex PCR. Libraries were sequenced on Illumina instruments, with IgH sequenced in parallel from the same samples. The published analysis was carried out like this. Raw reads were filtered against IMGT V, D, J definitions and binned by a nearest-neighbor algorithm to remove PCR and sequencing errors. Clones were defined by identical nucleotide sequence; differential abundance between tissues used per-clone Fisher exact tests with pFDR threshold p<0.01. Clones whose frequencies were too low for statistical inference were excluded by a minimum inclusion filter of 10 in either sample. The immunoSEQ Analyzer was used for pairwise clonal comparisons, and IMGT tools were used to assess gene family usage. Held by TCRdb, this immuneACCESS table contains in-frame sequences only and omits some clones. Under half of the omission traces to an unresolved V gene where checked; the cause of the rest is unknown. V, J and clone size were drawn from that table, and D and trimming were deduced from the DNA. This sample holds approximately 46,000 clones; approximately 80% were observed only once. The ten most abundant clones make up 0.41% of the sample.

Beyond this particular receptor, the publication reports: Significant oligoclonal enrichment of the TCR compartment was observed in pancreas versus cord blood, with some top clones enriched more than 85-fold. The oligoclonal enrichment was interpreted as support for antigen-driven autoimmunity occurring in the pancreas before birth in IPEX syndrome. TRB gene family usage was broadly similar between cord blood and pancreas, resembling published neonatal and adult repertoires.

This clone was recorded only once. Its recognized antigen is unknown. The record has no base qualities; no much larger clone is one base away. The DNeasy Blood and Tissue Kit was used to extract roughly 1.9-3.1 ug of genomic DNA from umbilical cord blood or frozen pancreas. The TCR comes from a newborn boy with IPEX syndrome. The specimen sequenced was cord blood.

CDR3 loop: CASSLTGDSNQPQHF. Read as DNA, the sequence is TGCGCCAGCAGCTTGACAGGGGATAGCAATCAGCCCCAGCATTTT. The V and J genes are TRBV5-1 and TRBJ1-5; the junction holds 7 bases that match TRBD1. From V the trimming removes 1 base and from J it removes 0 bases, while the gene matches leave 1 base of the junction unaccounted for. From the germline V gene, CDR1 is SGHRS and CDR2 is YFSETQ. CDR3 length: 15 amino acids, cysteine to phenylalanine. Of the read, only the CDR3 DNA is kept; its 45 bases are in frame from base 1.